Presented here are 22 T cell receptor beta chains from one specimen sequenced in a study of T cell responses to AZD1222 COVID-19 vaccine. Assay: immunoSEQ multiplex PCR; the TCRdb copy retains only in-frame clones and omits some. The sample yields 100,000 to 150,000 clones, about 92% seen once. This specimen consisted of peripheral blood, obtained on day 0 of AZD1222 vaccination. Source of these receptors: an adult in good health.

V gene TRBV7-3 combines with J gene TRBJ1-6; 10 positions match TRBD1. The trim removed 2 bases at V and 8 bases at J, leaving 3 bases unmatched. The CDR3 is made up of 15 amino acids. Germline assignment: CDR1 SGHTA and CDR2 FQGTGA. CDR3 bases: TGTGCCAGCAGCTTAGTTGGGACAGGGGATTCACCCCTCCACTTT. Translating gives CASSLVGTGDSPLHF. The complete variable domain, with remaining parts taken from reference TRBV7-3 and TRBJ1-6, reads GAGVSQTPSNKVTEKGKYVELRCDPISGHTALYWYRQSLGQGPEFLIYFQGTGAADDSGLPNDRFFAVRPEGSVSTLKIQRTERGDSAVYLCASSLVGTGDSPLHFGNGTRLTVT.

The chain uses TRBV9 and TRBJ2-1; 7 bases fit TRBD2. V shed 4 bases and J 7 bases; nucleotides not matched to a gene: 8. Per germline, CDR1 SGDLS and CDR2 YYNGEE. CDR3 size: 14 residues. CDR3 region: CASSPSGTDNEQFF. In DNA, the CDR3 is TGTGCCAGCAGCCCCAGCGGGACGGATAATGAGCAGTTCTTC.

The chain uses TRBV7-9 and TRBJ1-6; maybe TRBD1 (5 bases). V lost 3 bases and J 7 bases, leaving 22 bases between the germline ends. From germline, CDR1 is SEHNR and CDR2 FQNEAQ (reference sequence). This CDR3 region has 18 residues. The CDR3 region has the DNA TGTGCCAGCAGCTTCGAGGTCCCCGGTGGGGCCTCAAATTCACCCCTCCACTTT. Its protein product is CASSFEVPGGASNSPLHF. Looking up the rest from reference TRBV7-9 and TRBJ1-6 gives the full variable domain: DTGVSQNPRHKITKRGQNVTFRCDPISEHNRLYWYRQTLGQGPEFLTYFQNEAQLEKSRLLSDRFSAERPKGSFSTLEIQRTEQGDSAMYLCASSFEVPGGASNSPLHFGNGTRLTVT.

This rearrangement joins TRBV6-5 to TRBJ1-1; maybe TRBD1 (6 bases). CDR3 length: 13 amino acids. Germline V lookup: CDR1 MNHEY, CDR2 SVGAGI. The V and J ends lost 3 bases and 8 bases respectively, with 13 bases between them. The CDR3: CASSYNRVSEAFF. CDR3 coding DNA: TGTGCCAGCAGTTATAACAGGGTCTCGGAAGCTTTCTTT.

The chain employs TRBV6-6 and TRBJ2-1, with D possibly matching TRBD1 (6 bases). The CDR3 is made up of 13 amino acids. Germline V gene lookup returns CDR1 MNHNY and CDR2 SVGAGI (reference sequence). V was pared by 6 bases and J by 12 bases, with 18 bases between. This CDR3 is CASRQSSGDGQFF. CDR3 in DNA: TGTGCCAGCAGACAGAGCTCAGGGGATGGGCAGTTCTTC.

This clone was detected only once. The V gene is TRBV19, the J gene TRBJ1-3, with a possible D match to TRBD1 (5 bases). CDR1 is LNHDA and CDR2 is SQIVND in the germline V gene (reference sequence). The CDR3 spans 16 residues. The germline V and J ends were trimmed by 7 bases and 2 bases, with 18 bases remaining between them. The CDR3 DNA follows: TGTGCCAGTACTAGTCAGGGCGAGGGGACTGGAAACACCATATATTTT. Translation: CASTSQGEGTGNTIYF.

The V gene is TRBV7-3, the J gene TRBJ2-1; TRBD2 might be the D (6 bases). The length of the CDR3 is 13 residues. Germline lookup yields CDR1 SGHTA and CDR2 FQGTGA. V lost 3 bases to trimming and J lost 10 bases, with 13 bases between them. The CDR3, as DNA: TGTGCCAGCAGCTTGGGTGGGACTCGAGAGCAGTTCTTC. Its protein is CASSLGGTREQFF.

This clone has only one observation. This chain connects TRBV23-1 to TRBJ2-7, with unresolved D. TRBV23-1 is known as an ORF, though its function is uncertain. CDR3 length: 12 amino acids. The V end lost 4 bases, the J end lost 3 bases, and 7 bases lay between the germline ends. The CDR3 reads CASSRRHYEQYF. In nucleotides, the CDR3 is TGCGCCAGCAGTCGTCGGCACTACGAGCAGTACTTC.

This clone was counted once. This chain uses TRBV6-1 with TRBJ1-2; 7 bases map to TRBD1. CDR3 length: 14 amino acids. The junction had 4 bases not matched to a gene; V was cut back by 2 bases and J by 4 bases. Germline CDR1 reads MNHNS; CDR2 reads SASEGT. The CDR3 DNA is TGTGCCAGCAGTGAAACAGGGGCGGGCTATGGCTACACCTTC. Its translation is CASSETGAGYGYTF.

The chain recombines TRBV3-1 (or the pseudogene TRBV3-2) with TRBJ1-2; D uncertain. CDR3 size: 11 residues. Germline lookup yields CDR1 LGHDT and CDR2 YNNKEL (reference sequence). The germline V and J ends were trimmed by 8 bases and 4 bases, with 8 bases remaining between them. The CDR3: CASGDIYGYTF. CDR3 bases: TGTGCCAGCGGAGACATCTATGGCTACACCTTC.

This chain's CDR3 is CSTRHGANVLTF. The CDR3 bases are TGTTCAACCAGGCATGGGGCCAACGTCCTGACTTTC. The rearrangement joins TRBV6-5 to TRBJ2-6, with no clear D. This CDR3 region has 12 residues. CDR1 MNHEY and CDR2 SVGAGI come from the germline V gene.

The V and J genes are TRBV29-1 and TRBJ1-2; TRBD1 aligns across 9 bases. Germline CDR1 reads SQVTM; CDR2 reads ANQGSEA. The CDR3 spans 14 residues. V gave up 0 bases and J gave up 7 bases; unmatched junction bases: 6. The CDR3 sequence is CSVEEGQGWGGYTF. In nucleotides, the CDR3 is TGCAGCGTTGAAGAAGGACAGGGGTGGGGTGGCTACACCTTC.

The chain is built from TRBV2 and TRBJ2-7; a possible D gene is TRBD1 (6 bases). CDR3 size: 11 residues. V lost 3 bases to trimming and J lost 10 bases, with 10 bases between them. Per the germline V gene, CDR1 is SNHLY and CDR2 is FYNNEI. As DNA, the CDR3 is TGTGCCAGCAGTGACCCACAGGGTCAGTACTTC. Protein: CASSDPQGQYF.

The gene calls are TRBV7-9 and TRBJ1-4; the D gene is possibly TRBD1 (6 bases). The V end lost 5 bases, the J end lost 5 bases, and 12 bases lay between the germline ends. This CDR3 is 14 amino acids long. Germline V gene lookup returns CDR1 SEHNR and CDR2 FQNEAQ (reference sequence). The CDR3 nucleotides are TGTGCCAGCAGCCCCTCCAGGGGAAATGAAAAACTGTTTTTT. Amino acids: CASSPSRGNEKLFF.

The chain couples TRBV27 to TRBJ1-5; 8 positions agree with TRBD1. J was trimmed by 4 bases and V by 6 bases; bases with no gene match: 8. Germline V gene sequence: CDR1 MNHEY, CDR2 SMNVEV (reference sequence). This CDR3 is built from 15 residues. The CDR3 protein is CASSPWDRSNQPQHF. The CDR3 DNA sequence: TGTGCCAGCAGCCCTTGGGACAGGAGTAATCAGCCCCAGCATTTT.

The chain has TRBV19 and TRBJ1-4; D ambiguous. This CDR3 is 11 amino acids long. In germline, CDR1 is LNHDA, CDR2 SQIVND (reference sequence). V gave up 7 bases and J gave up 5 bases, with 5 bases separating them. The CDR3 DNA is TGTGCCAGTACCGAAAATGAAAAACTGTTTTTT. This gives the protein CASTENEKLFF.

V usage is TRBV4-1 and J usage is TRBJ2-5, with D maybe TRBD2 (5 bases). The CDR3 is 15 residues long. Trimming removed 0 bases from V and 5 bases from J, with 13 bases in between. The germline V gene has CDR1 MGHRA and CDR2 YSYEKL. The CDR3 sequence is CASSQEAAAYETQYF. CDR3 DNA: TGCGCCAGCAGCCAAGAAGCGGCAGCTTACGAGACCCAGTACTTC.

The chain recombines TRBV19 with TRBJ2-2; D call uncertain. V lost 5 bases and J lost 4, with 14 bases in between. CDR3 size: 15 residues. Per the germline V gene, CDR1 is LNHDA and CDR2 is SQIVND (reference sequence). CDR3 bases: TGTGCCAGTAGTGCGACCGGCCTCTCCACCGGGGAGCTGTTTTTT. Translating it yields CASSATGLSTGELFF. Full variable domain (remainder filled in from reference TRBV19 and TRBJ2-2): DGGITQSPKYLFRKEGQNVTLSCEQNLNHDAMYWYRQDPGQGLRLIYYSQIVNDFQKGDIAEGYSVSREKKESFPLTVTSAQKNPTAFYLCASSATGLSTGELFFGEGSRLTVL.

This sequence joins TRBV7-9 and TRBJ1-1, with a weak D call TRBD1 (5 bases). Germline CDR1 and CDR2: SEHNR and FQNEAQ (reference sequence). The CDR3 extends over 14 amino acids. V dropped 2 bases and J dropped 3 bases, with 10 bases sitting between them. CDR3 residues: CASSLSGMYTEAFF. In DNA, the CDR3 is TGTGCCAGCAGCTTATCAGGGATGTACACTGAAGCTTTCTTT.

The rearrangement links TRBV18 to TRBJ1-1, with unresolved D. Germline-derived CDR1 and CDR2 are KGHSH and LQKENI. The CDR3 totals 13 residues. The germline V and J ends were trimmed by 5 bases and 0 bases, with 7 bases remaining between them. The CDR3 nucleotides are TGTGCCAGCTCAACGGGTATGAACACTGAAGCTTTCTTT. Its translation is CASSTGMNTEAFF.

The V gene is TRBV28, the J gene TRBJ1-3, with TRBD1 matching 7 bases. Germline assignment: CDR1 MDHEN and CDR2 SYDVKM. This CDR3 is 17 amino acids long. J lost 2 bases, V lost 6 bases, and 13 bases had no gene match. The CDR3 DNA reads TGTGCCAGCAGCCTTTACAGGGGAGGTTCTGCTGGAAACACCATATATTTT. Encoded protein: CASSLYRGGSAGNTIYF.

The chain is built from TRBV30 and TRBJ1-5, with D uncertain. CDR1 is GTSNPN and CDR2 is SVGIG in the germline V gene (reference sequence). V gave up 0 bases and J gave up 3 bases, with 9 bases separating them. This CDR3 contains 14 residues. CDR3 protein: CAWSVTGLNQPQHF. The CDR3 DNA is TGTGCCTGGAGTGTAACCGGCCTCAATCAGCCCCAGCATTTT.